Listed here are 7 T cell receptor beta chains from one sample, sequenced in a study of Ad26.COV2.S vaccination and SARS-CoV-2 variants. The treatment: around 19 received Ad26.COV2.S at low or high dose, single or two shots; roughly 5 received placebo; per-sample allocation not given. On day 63 after the first injection, vaccine and placebo recipients gave samples. Clones were read by immunoSEQ multiplex PCR, and TCRdb kept only the in-frame ones, dropping some. The table shows about 350,000 clones, with more than 75% occurring only once. The sequences come from peripheral blood, collected in a trial of Ad26.COV2.S vaccine versus placebo. The receptors originated from a person between 18 and 59 years old who received the Ad26.COV2.S COVID-19 vaccine or a placebo.

The rearrangement uses TRBV9 and TRBJ2-2; TRBD2 matches at 7 bases. CDR3 size: 16 residues. Germline CDR1 is SGDLS and CDR2 is YYNGEE. J lost 5 bases, V lost 0 bases, and 7 bases had no gene match. DNA of the CDR3: TGTGCCAGCAGCGTAGGGGCGGGAGAGGTAACCGGGGAGCTGTTTTTT. Protein: CASSVGAGEVTGELFF.

The chain combines TRBV21-1 with TRBJ1-1; TRBD1 is taken as the D call from the table, unchecked against the DNA. TRBV21-1 is annotated as a pseudogene. The CDR3 is 15 amino acids. CDR3 loop: CASSSTGAPGTEAFF. CDR3 in DNA: TGTGCCAGCAGCAGTACAGGGGCCCCCGGGACTGAAGCTTTCTTT.

The chain has TRBV5-1 and TRBJ1-5; tentatively, D is TRBD1 (6 bases). The ends were cut back, 0 bases at V and 5 bases at J, with 9 bases in the middle. Germline V gene data show CDR1 as SGHRS and CDR2 as YFSETQ. This CDR3 contains 14 residues. CDR3 sequence: CASSLGQDHQPQHF. In nucleotides, the CDR3 is TGCGCCAGCAGCTTGGGACAGGACCATCAGCCCCAGCATTTT.

The V call is TRBV18, the J call TRBJ1-2, with 8 nucleotides matching TRBD1. Per the germline V gene, CDR1 is KGHSH and CDR2 is LQKENI. V was pared by 7 bases and J by 3 bases, with 7 bases of the junction left unmatched. The CDR3 is made up of 14 amino acids. The DNA for the CDR3 is TGTGCCAGCTTACTCGGGACAGGAGACTATGGCTACACCTTC. Protein product: CASLLGTGDYGYTF.

CDR3 nucleotide sequence: TGCGCCAGCAGCTTTGGGACAGGGTCCTTTGGGGAGACCCAGTACTTC. Protein: CASSFGTGSFGETQYF. The V and J genes are TRBV5-1 and TRBJ2-5, with 9 bases fitting TRBD1. Germline-derived CDR1 and CDR2 are SGHRS and YFSETQ. This CDR3 spans 16 amino acids. Trimming took 2 bases from V and 5 from J; bases not matched to a gene: 10.

This chain joins TRBV7-2 and TRBJ2-3, with a possible D match to TRBD2 (5 bases). The CDR3 has 14 residues. Germline values: CDR1 SGHTA, CDR2 FQGNSA. V was shortened by 5 bases and J by 9 bases, with 18 bases between the two germline ends. The CDR3 DNA is TGTGCCAGCAGCCCCGGGGTAGCACAGAACACGCAGTATTTT. Translating gives CASSPGVAQNTQYF.

The table lists this clone with a count of one. The genes are TRBV7-2 and TRBJ1-1; 11 nucleotides match TRBD1. Germline CDR1 reads SGHTA; CDR2 reads FQGNSA. J was trimmed by 10 bases and V by 0 bases; bases with no gene match: 10. CDR3 length: 16 amino acids. This chain's CDR3 is CASSLAHGTGGPGAFF. The CDR3 DNA follows: TGTGCCAGCAGCTTAGCACACGGGACAGGGGGGCCGGGAGCTTTCTTT.